These 9 T cell receptor beta chains were all obtained from the same sample, sequenced in a study of PD-1 blockade in classical Hodgkin lymphoma. Assay used: immunoSEQ multiplex PCR; TCRdb lists only in-frame clones, some missing. This table holds roughly 70,000 clones, more than 85% found once. Noted time point: newly diagnosed, previously untreated cHL patient sample. Sequenced input: peripheral blood mononuclear cells (PBMCs). The receptors originated from a human donor with classical Hodgkin lymphoma.

This CDR3 is CASSVSANTGELFF. For the CDR3, the DNA is TGTGCCAGCAGTGTCAGCGCGAACACCGGGGAGCTGTTTTTT. The chain is built from TRBV6-1 and TRBJ2-2; D remains ambiguous. There are 14 residues in the CDR3. Trimming removed 4 bases at V and 0 bases at J, with 6 bases between. Germline V lookup: CDR1 MNHNS, CDR2 SASEGT.

The rearrangement uses TRBV7-2 and TRBJ1-3, with 9 bases lining up with TRBD1. V shed 5 bases and J 4 bases; nucleotides not matched to a gene: 6. This CDR3 contains 15 residues. Germline loops: CDR1 SGHTA, CDR2 FQGNSA. In nucleotides, the CDR3 is TGTGCCAGCAGCCCACGCGGGACAGGGGGAAACACCATATATTTT. It codes for CASSPRGTGGNTIYF.

The chain couples TRBV9 to TRBJ2-2, with 13 bases matching TRBD2. This CDR3 spans 16 amino acids. V was clipped by 4 bases and J by 8 bases; unmatched bases: 8. Germline CDR1 and CDR2: SGDLS and YYNGEE. The DNA for the CDR3 is TGTGCCAGCAGCATCGGACTAGCGGGGGCCTGGGGGGAGCTGTTTTTT. It translates to CASSIGLAGAWGELFF.

The V gene is TRBV4-2, the J gene TRBJ2-5; D remains unclear. CDR1 is LGHNA, CDR2 YNFKEQ, per germline. With 0 bases removed from V and 1 base from J, the gap between germline ends came to 3 bases. The CDR3 loop spans 13 amino acids. The chain's CDR3 is CASSQDSQETQYF. The CDR3 region has the DNA TGTGCCAGCAGCCAAGATAGCCAAGAGACCCAGTACTTC.

The rearrangement joins TRBV30 to TRBJ2-1, with 8 bases matching TRBD2. With 0 bases clipped from V and 2 bases from J, the junction kept 3 bases outside the gene matches. The germline gives CDR1 GTSNPN, CDR2 SVGIG (reference sequence). The CDR3 spans 15 residues. CDR3 residues: CAWSVTSGAYNEQFF. CDR3 nucleotide sequence: TGTGCCTGGAGTGTAACTAGCGGCGCCTACAATGAGCAGTTCTTC. Full variable domain (missing parts from reference TRBV30 and TRBJ2-1): SQTIHQWPATLVQPVGSPLSLECTVEGTSNPNLYWYRQAAGRGLQLLFYSVGIGQISSEVPQNLSASRPQDRQFILSSKKLLLSDSGFYLCAWSVTSGAYNEQFFGPGTRLTVL.

A single count supports this clone. This rearrangement joins TRBV5-6 to TRBJ1-1, with a possible D match to TRBD1 (5 bases). This CDR3 has 16 amino acids. With 4 bases removed from V and 1 base from J, the gap between germline ends came to 17 bases. Germline CDR1 SGHDT, CDR2 YYEEEE. For the CDR3, the DNA is TGTGCCAGCAGCCCCAGACGAACAGGACAGAACACTGAAGCTTTCTTT. Amino acids: CASSPRRTGQNTEAFF.

This clone was seen just once. The V call is TRBV5-4, the J call TRBJ1-2; D remains unclear. The CDR3 runs to 14 residues. V was clipped by 1 base and J by 4 bases, with 11 bases between them. Germline-derived CDR1 and CDR2 are SGHNT and YYREEE (reference sequence). For the CDR3, the DNA is TGTGCCAGCAGCTTGCCCGGACTGATCTATGGCTACACCTTC. Translating it yields CASSLPGLIYGYTF.

The chain links TRBV11-2 to TRBJ1-2; unclear D gene. The germline V gene has CDR1 SGHAT and CDR2 FQNNGV. The CDR3 consists of 11 residues. V lost 3 bases, J lost 4 bases, and 3 bases lay in between. CDR3 in amino acids: CASSLSYGYTF. Written as DNA, the CDR3 is TGTGCCAGCAGCTTGTCCTATGGCTACACCTTC. The whole variable domain, remainder taken from reference TRBV11-2 and TRBJ1-2, is EAGVAQSPRYKIIEKRQSVAFWCNPISGHATLYWYQQILGQGPKLLIQFQNNGVVDDSQLPKDRFSAERLKGVDSTLKIQPAKLEDSAVYLCASSLSYGYTFGSGTRLTVV.

The gene calls are TRBV6-5 and TRBJ1-2, with 8 nucleotides matching TRBD1. In germline, CDR1 is MNHEY, CDR2 SVGAGI. Trimming removed 0 bases from V and 5 bases from J; junction bases left unmatched: 5. This CDR3 has 15 amino acids. The CDR3 spells CASSYSAGGGYGYTF. The CDR3, as DNA: TGTGCCAGCAGTTACTCCGCAGGGGGCGGGTATGGCTACACCTTC.